The entry below describes one T cell receptor beta chain. Both 60 Vbeta primers and 13 Jbeta primers went into the PCR. Authors' methods: A follow-up analysis tallied about 80 million unique TCR beta chains, about 11 million shared. Profiling relied on immunoSEQ multiplex PCR, and the TCRdb table lists in-frame clones only, not all of them. Clone size and the V and J calls come from that table; the DNA yielded D and trimming. The table records under 130,000 clones, 60% to 75% of them present only once. The data belong to a study of cytomegalovirus exposure and HLA in healthy donors. The V and J ends lost 4 bases and 6 bases, in that order; junction bases with no gene match: 9. Per the germline V gene, CDR1 is GTSNPN and CDR2 is SVGIG (reference sequence). The CDR3 is 13 residues long.

This sequence originates from a man aged 40-49 years in good health and CMV-seropositive. The chain couples TRBV30 to TRBJ2-7, with 7 nucleotides matching TRBD2. Sequencing was performed on PBMCs. Written as DNA, the CDR3 is TGTGCCTGGACTAGCGGTCCTTCGGGCGAGCAGTACTTC. This sequence encodes CAWTSGPSGEQYF. Full variable domain (rest looked up from reference TRBV30 and TRBJ2-7): SQTIHQWPATLVQPVGSPLSLECTVEGTSNPNLYWYRQAAGRGLQLLFYSVGIGQISSEVPQNLSASRPQDRQFILSSKKLLLSDSGFYLCAWTSGPSGEQYFGPGTRLTVT.